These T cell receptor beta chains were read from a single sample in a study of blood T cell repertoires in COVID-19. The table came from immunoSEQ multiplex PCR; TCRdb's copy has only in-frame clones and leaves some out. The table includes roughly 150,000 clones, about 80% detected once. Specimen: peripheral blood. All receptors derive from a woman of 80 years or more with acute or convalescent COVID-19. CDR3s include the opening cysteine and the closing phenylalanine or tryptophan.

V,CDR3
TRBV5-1,CASSYVGETDTQYF
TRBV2,CASSGRGNTGELFF
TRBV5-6,CASSGGLAGRTVNYEQYF
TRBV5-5,CASSLALGQGAAYEQYF
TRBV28,CASRPPGSPYEQYF
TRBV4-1,CASNPIGQGVSGANVLTF
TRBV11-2,CASSWTRTTYEQYF
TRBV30,CAWSEGPGGYTF
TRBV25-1,CASSAQGSDTQYF
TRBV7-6,CASSFEVQGAGANVLTF
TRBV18,CASSPQPRTGAGGRKDTQYF
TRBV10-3,CAISGSAVSTGTEAFF
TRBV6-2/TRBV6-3,CASSYSRAGAEDTQYF
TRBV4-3,CASSQDLAGDGDGYTF
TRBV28,CASSLGRAEGYTF
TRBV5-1,CASSLTSVTGELFF
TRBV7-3,CASSFPVSGANVLTF
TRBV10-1,CASSEFRGPGDSSYEQYF
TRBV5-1,CASVKNPGGGQETQYF
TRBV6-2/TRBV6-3,CASSSSGQIYEQYF
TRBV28,CASSNEGAPGDRGKLFF
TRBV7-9,CASGPSNTGELFF
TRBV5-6,CASSSISGLGDNEQFF
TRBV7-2,CASSWGTSGGTYEQYF
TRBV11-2,CASRAGAGTGKGGAFF
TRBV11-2,CASSLQDREQYF
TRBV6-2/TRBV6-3,CASSLTGKTEAFF
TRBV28,CASFRSGNTEAFF
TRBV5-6,CASSFGDRVNYGYTF
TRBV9,CASSVEGLRNSPLHF
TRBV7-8,CASSAGPSNRPLHF
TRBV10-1,CASSGRQGDQETQYF
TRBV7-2,CASSNRDRGETQYF
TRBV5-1,CASSQATTPYEQYF
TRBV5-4,CASSSRRDSLEAVYF
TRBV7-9,CASSLGTGDIYEQYF
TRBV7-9,CASSSGDGSGNTIYF
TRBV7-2,CASSSSLAGGPNEQFF
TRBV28,CASSFYFRGSEGKLFF
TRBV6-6,CASSQRNSGAWETQYF
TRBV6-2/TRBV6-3,CASSYPTGQTRF
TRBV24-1,CATSDQRRGTDTQYF
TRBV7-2,CASSPRHWIDTQYF
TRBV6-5,CASSTTGWTWGYTF
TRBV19,CASSIDGDSGNTIYF
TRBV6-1,CASSDFWAGNTGELFF
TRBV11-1,CASSYGGAGTEAFF
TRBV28,CASSLGEGVIQYF
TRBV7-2,CASSFNRDGEQFF
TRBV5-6,CASSMTGVNQPQHF
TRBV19,CASSTRDPWPLYNQYF
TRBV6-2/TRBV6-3,CASSYEYYEQYF
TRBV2,CASSPDGVGGSPLHF
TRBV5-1,CASSPAGREDYGYTF